This TCR beta chain came from a study of cytotoxic CD8 clonotypes in ibrutinib-treated CLL. Whole-study context: The group held 11 relapsed/refractory and around 14 treatment-naive patients, with some 17 IGHV unmutated.

Profiling relied on immunoSEQ multiplex PCR, and the TCRdb table lists in-frame clones only, not all of them. The data contain 130,000 or so clones, around three quarters of them singletons. The CDR3 totals 14 residues. Trimming took 0 bases from V and 2 from J, leaving 5 bases between them. Germline values: CDR1 SGDLS, CDR2 YYNGEE. Study-level points and caveats: Whereas clonality rose at ibrutinib response, it declined toward baseline at progression. Sustained-remission and progressing patients' sampling times differed. T-cell clonality at baseline went above that of age-matched healthy donors and rose and fell with circulating CD8+ T-cell counts.

To note about this clone: Antigen specificity is unknown.

The source of this sequence is a human donor with chronic lymphocytic leukemia. Sequences were derived from PBMCs, sampled after 12 months of ibrutinib treatment. The gene calls are TRBV9 and TRBJ1-4, with D unclear. In DNA, the CDR3 is TGTGCCAGCAGCGTAGAACAGACTAATGAAAAACTGTTTTTT. Its translation: CASSVEQTNEKLFF.